Presented here are 7 T cell receptor beta chains from one specimen sequenced in a study of T cell changes during pregnancy in multiple sclerosis. Libraries were prepared by immunoSEQ multiplex PCR; TCRdb keeps only in-frame clonotypes and omits some of them. The sample includes about 59,000 clones, 93% of them seen just once. The material sequenced was CD8+ T cells from peripheral blood mononuclear cells, taken in the third trimester of pregnancy. The source of these receptors is a female donor with multiple sclerosis, enrolled in a pregnancy study.

The V and J genes are TRBV13 and TRBJ2-6; possible D gene TRBD2, 5 bases. Trimming took off 2 bases at V and 2 bases at J, with 7 bases between the two ends. The CDR3 is 15 residues long. Germline assignment: CDR1 PRHDT and CDR2 FYEKMQ (reference sequence). CDR3 in amino acids: CASSLRGAGANVLTF. CDR3 in DNA: TGTGCCAGCAGCTTACGGGGTGCTGGGGCCAACGTCCTGACTTTC.

The CDR3 region is CASSGPQGWNTEAFF. In DNA, the CDR3 is TGTGCCAGCAGCGGACCACAGGGGTGGAACACTGAAGCTTTCTTT. This chain connects TRBV7-9 to TRBJ1-1, with TRBD1 matching 7 bases. The CDR3 is made up of 15 amino acids. The ends lost 5 bases at V and 1 base at J; junction bases unmatched: 7. Germline V gene sequence: CDR1 SEHNR, CDR2 FQNEAQ (reference sequence).

J is TRBJ1-5 and V is TRBV30; D remains unclear. V lost 5 bases and J 0 bases, leaving 11 bases between the germline ends. The CDR3 is made up of 14 amino acids. The germline CDR1 and CDR2 sequences are GTSNPN and SVGIG (reference sequence). The CDR3 DNA reads as TGTGCCTGGGGTGGGGAGGTTAGCAATCAGCCCCAGCATTTT. Amino acid sequence: CAWGGEVSNQPQHF.

J is TRBJ2-5 and V is TRBV5-1; D gene unclear. V dropped 4 bases and J dropped 1 base, with 5 bases sitting between them. The length of the CDR3 is 12 residues. In germline, CDR1 is SGHRS, CDR2 YFSETQ. The CDR3 reads CASSLSQETQYF. In nucleotides, the CDR3 is TGCGCCAGCAGCCTGTCCCAAGAGACCCAGTACTTC. Together with reference TRBV5-1 and TRBJ2-5, the CDR3 gives the full variable domain: KAGVTQTPRYLIKTRGQQVTLSCSPISGHRSVSWYQQTPGQGLQFLFEYFSETQRNKGNFPGRFSGRQFSNSRSEMNVSTLELGDSALYLCASSLSQETQYFGPGTRLLVL.

The table lists this clone with a count of one. The chain couples TRBV9 to TRBJ2-7; D might be TRBD1 (5 bases). The CDR3 covers 12 residues. Germline V gene sequence: CDR1 SGDLS, CDR2 YYNGEE. V was pared by 0 bases and J by 5 bases, with 6 bases between. The CDR3 sequence: CASSVAGNEQYF. The DNA for the CDR3 is TGTGCCAGCAGCGTAGCAGGGAACGAGCAGTACTTC.

V gene TRBV5-5 combines with J gene TRBJ2-7, with D perhaps TRBD1 (6 bases). This CDR3 region has 15 residues. V lost 6 bases and J 3 bases, leaving 19 bases between the germline ends. Per the germline V gene, CDR1 is SGHKS and CDR2 is YYEKEE (reference sequence). CDR3: CASTLIPGTNYEQYF. Here the CDR3 DNA reads TGTGCCAGCACCCTAATACCGGGGACAAACTACGAGCAGTACTTC. Supplemented by reference TRBV5-5 and TRBJ2-7, the full variable domain reads DAGVTQSPTHLIKTRGQQVTLRCSPISGHKSVSWYQQVLGQGPQFIFQYYEKEERGRGNFPDRFSARQFPNYSSELNVNALLLGDSALYLCASTLIPGTNYEQYFGPGTRLTVT.

The J gene is TRBJ2-3, the V gene TRBV10-3; TRBD2 matches 14 bases. With V trimmed by 7 bases and J by 5 bases, 8 bases remained unmatched. Germline V gene lookup returns CDR1 ENHRY and CDR2 SYGVKD. CDR3 size: 16 residues. This chain's CDR3 is CAINPGLAGVLDTQYF. DNA for the CDR3: TGTGCCATCAACCCGGGACTAGCGGGAGTTTTAGATACGCAGTATTTT.